This TCR beta chain emerged from a study of chemoradiotherapy in HPV16-positive cancers. Study at large: Candidate HPV-specific T-cell clones and common TCR motifs came from functional assays in a couple of HPV16-positive patients. Points from the study as a whole: For HPV16-positive patients, expanding HPV-responsive T cells associated with longer recurrence-free survival.

The CDR3 is 15 residues long. Trimming took 0 bases from V and 6 from J, leaving 13 bases between them. From germline, CDR1 is SGHKS and CDR2 YYEKEE (reference sequence). This clone came up a few times. No antigen is known for it. Over chemoradiotherapy, repertoires were sampled more than once. Clones were sequenced by immunoSEQ multiplex PCR, and TCRdb holds only the in-frame ones, with some missing. The sample has 30,000 to 40,000 clones, roughly 90% seen once; the top ten hold 3% to 4%. This sequence joins TRBV5-5 and TRBJ1-5; a weak D match, TRBD1 (6 bases). The origin of this receptor is a human donor with HPV-associated anogenital cancer. The sample was blood, taken from a patient who underwent chemoradiotherapy. CDR3 protein: CASSLGQGLSQPQHF. As DNA, the CDR3 is TGTGCCAGCAGCTTGGGCCAGGGGCTCAGTCAGCCCCAGCATTTT.